This T cell receptor beta chain stems from a study of PD-1 blockade in classical Hodgkin lymphoma. This CDR3 comprises 12 residues. Trimming removed 7 bases from V and 4 bases from J; junction bases left unmatched: 2. CDR1 ENHRY and CDR2 SYGVKD come from the germline V gene. Regarding this clone: The antigen is not known.

Every single patient, without exception, relapsed after autologous stem cell transplantation, and brentuximab vedotin exposure varied. The method was immunoSEQ multiplex PCR; TCRdb's version includes in-frame clones alone and lacks a portion of them. In the table there are around 36,000 clones, 75% to 90% of which are singletons. Study-wide findings and caveats: Exclusion removed patients who began nivolumab under 1 year after ASCT. Diversity in CD4+ TCRs, unlike that measured in CD8+ TCRs, had risen significantly by C4D1.

The chain recombines TRBV10-3 with TRBJ1-2; 8 nucleotides match TRBD1. The clonotype was recovered from a human donor with classical Hodgkin lymphoma. The specimen comprised peripheral blood mononuclear cells (PBMCs), sampled at baseline. The CDR3 bases are TGTGCCATCACGGGGACAGGCTATGGCTACACCTTC. This gives the protein CAITGTGYGYTF.